What follows is one T cell receptor (beta chain) and its context. Its antigen is as yet unknown. Germline assignment: CDR1 MNHEY and CDR2 SMNVEV (reference sequence). This CDR3 contains 14 residues. The data are from a study of monozygotic twins with inflammatory bowel disease. Study-wide points: Lower TCRbeta diversity (inverse Simpson) was seen in IBD patients than in healthy co-twins.

Added by template switching were UMIs that each held a 6-nucleotide sample barcode. TCRdb re-called the 5' RACE reads and shows each CDR3 protein once, DNA omitted. There are about 450,000 distinct CDR3 sequences in the sample, with 2% to 2.5% held by the top ten. The chain has TRBV27 and TRBJ2-1; TCRdb's assignment of TRBD1 cannot be checked, as there is no DNA. This receptor was obtained from a human donor with ulcerative colitis or Crohn's disease, or a healthy co-twin of an affected twin (not recorded which). Sequencing was done on a sample of blood. CDR3 sequence reads: CASSTGSLYNEQFF.